This is a list of T cell receptor beta chains from one sample in a study of CD8 T cells in Susac syndrome. TCRdb re-called the immunoSEQ multiplex PCR reads through MiXCR, storing one row per CDR3 protein. This sample has some 400,000 distinct CDR3 sequences; around 85% occur once, and the top ten carry approximately 0.12%. The sample consisted of CD8+ T cells from PBMCs. The receptors were gathered from a human donor with multiple sclerosis. CDR3s include the opening cysteine and the closing phenylalanine or tryptophan. A D gene is named only where the DNA matches it firmly. Where a row states a size, it is once, few, many or the class of an expanded clone; other rows omit it.

J: TRBJ1-1
length: 13
D: NA
size: few
V: TRBV6-5
CDR3: CASSYSSGAEAFF
DNA: TGTGCCAGCAGTTACTCTTCGGGCGCTGAAGCTTTCTTT

J: TRBJ1-2
length: 17
D: TRBD1
size: NA
V: TRBV7-9
CDR3: CASSFGVGQGAGYGYTF
DNA: TGTGCCAGCAGCTTCGGCGTCGGTCAGGGGGCTGGGTATGGCTACACCTTC

J: TRBJ2-2
length: 15
D: TRBD1
size: NA
V: TRBV7-9
CDR3: CASHGWDRNTGELFF
DNA: TGTGCCAGCCACGGCTGGGACAGAAACACCGGGGAGCTGTTTTTT

J: TRBJ2-7
length: 12
D: NA
size: NA
V: TRBV19
CDR3: CASSNPGTEQYF
DNA: TGTGCCAGTAGCAACCCAGGGACCGAGCAGTACTTC

J: TRBJ2-1
length: 16
D: NA
size: NA
V: TRBV7-9
CDR3: CASSGRQGGVPNEQFF
DNA: TGTGCCAGCAGCGGACGACAGGGAGGAGTCCCGAATGAGCAGTTCTTC

J: TRBJ2-7
length: 14
D: NA
size: few
V: TRBV15
CDR3: CATSGRDSPYEQYF
DNA: TGTGCCACCAGCGGACGCGACAGTCCCTACGAGCAGTACTTC

J: TRBJ2-7
length: 11
D: NA
size: NA
V: TRBV30
CDR3: CACSDPYEQYF
DNA: TGTGCCTGCAGCGACCCCTACGAGCAGTACTTC

J: TRBJ1-1
length: 15
D: TRBD1
size: NA
V: TRBV27
CDR3: CASSLRGPENTEAFF
DNA: TGTGCCAGCAGTTTAAGGGGGCCAGAGAACACTGAAGCTTTCTTT

J: TRBJ1-2
length: 15
D: NA
size: NA
V: TRBV14
CDR3: CASSLGIRINYGYTF
DNA: TGTGCCAGCAGCCTAGGCATCCGCATTAACTATGGCTACACCTTC

J: TRBJ2-1
length: 13
D: NA
size: NA
V: TRBV29-1
CDR3: CSVERDPYNEQFF
DNA: TGCAGCGTTGAGCGGGACCCCTACAATGAGCAGTTCTTC

J: TRBJ2-7
length: 14
D: NA
size: NA
V: TRBV7-9
CDR3: CASSFWTTPYEQYF
DNA: TGTGCCAGCAGCTTCTGGACTACCCCCTACGAGCAGTACTTC

J: TRBJ1-6
length: 14
D: TRBD1
size: NA
V: TRBV7-9
CDR3: CASSPTGTGSPLHF
DNA: TGTGCCAGCAGCCCGACAGGGACCGGTTCACCCCTCCACTTT

J: TRBJ2-1
length: 16
D: NA
size: NA
V: TRBV5-1
CDR3: CASSLEGRGGYNEQFF
DNA: TGCGCCAGCAGCTTGGAAGGGCGAGGGGGCTACAATGAGCAGTTCTTC

J: TRBJ2-1
length: 14
D: TRBD2
size: NA
V: TRBV27
CDR3: CASSLTREGYEQFF
DNA: TGTGCCAGCAGTTTAACGCGGGAGGGCTATGAGCAGTTCTTC

J: TRBJ2-2
length: 16
D: TRBD1
size: NA
V: TRBV6-1
CDR3: CASSKTWTGRTGELFF
DNA: TGTGCCAGCAGTAAGACCTGGACAGGGAGGACCGGGGAGCTGTTTTTT